The rows below give T cell receptor beta chains drawn from one sample of a study of T cell responses to AZD1222 COVID-19 vaccine. Sequencing used immunoSEQ multiplex PCR; TCRdb keeps in-frame clones, though not all of them. The table includes more than 110,000 clones, roughly 90% detected once. Sample: peripheral blood, taken on day 0 of AZD1222 vaccination. Source of these receptors: an adult in good health. Both conserved end residues are part of each CDR3. The D gene is left open where the match is weak. Size tells how often a clone was seen (once, few, many) or the class of an expanded clone, and some rows leave it out.

cdr3_length j_call v_call clone_size d_call cdr3_nt cdr3_aa
12 TRBJ1-2 TRBV2 . . TGTGCCACCCGGGACATTGATTATGGCTACACCTTC CATRDIDYGYTF
18 TRBJ1-5 TRBV18 . . TGTGCCAGCTCACCACGACCCTGGGGGTCTAATAGCAATCAGCCCCAGCATTTT CASSPRPWGSNSNQPQHF
14 TRBJ1-3 TRBV24-1 . TRBD1 TGTGCCACCCCCGGGACAGGGGGTGGAAACACCATATATTTT CATPGTGGGNTIYF
14 TRBJ2-2 TRBV19 . . TGTGCCAGTAGTATCGGAGGGAACACCGGGGAGCTGTTTTTT CASSIGGNTGELFF
16 TRBJ2-2 TRBV7-8 . . TGTGCCAGCAGCCTGCCGTGGAAATCGAACACCGGGGAGCTGTTTTTT CASSLPWKSNTGELFF
14 TRBJ1-2 TRBV27 . . TGTGCCAGCAGTTCTCCCCCAGGGTTTATAGGCTACACCTTC CASSSPPGFIGYTF
13 TRBJ2-3 TRBV4-2 . . TGTGCCAGCAGCCTATTGGACACAGATACGCAGTATTTT CASSLLDTDTQYF
14 TRBJ2-2 TRBV18 . . TGTGCCAGCTCACCACTTTCTACGACCGGGGAGCTGTTTTTT CASSPLSTTGELFF
10 TRBJ1-1 TRBV2 . . TGTGCCATACTGGGAACTGAAGCTTTCTTT CAILGTEAFF
15 TRBJ1-4 TRBV30 . . TGTGCCTGGACCAGGGCTCAGGGATCAAATGAAAAACTGTTTTTT CAWTRAQGSNEKLFF
15 TRBJ1-5 TRBV7-2 . TRBD1 TGTGCCAGCAGCTTCCTGGACAGGGAGGATCAGCCCCAGCATTTT CASSFLDREDQPQHF
16 TRBJ2-2 TRBV5-4 . . TGTGCCAGCAGCTTGGTTCGGGGGACGAACACCGGGGAGCTGTTTTTT CASSLVRGTNTGELFF
16 TRBJ1-3 TRBV10-2 . . TGCGCCAGCAGTGAGCCGCCCCTTCGGGTTGGAAACACCATATATTTT CASSEPPLRVGNTIYF
13 TRBJ1-3 TRBV10-1 . . TGCGCCAGCCGCCCGAGCTCTGGAAACACCATATATTTT CASRPSSGNTIYF
16 TRBJ1-1 TRBV21-1 . . TGTGCCAGCAGCAAACGGAATCAGGGGGGAAACACTGAAGCTTTCTTT CASSKRNQGGNTEAFF
17 TRBJ2-5 TRBV7-8 . . TGTGCCAGCAGGCTTAAGGTTGGACAGCACCTGGGGGAGACCCAGTACTTC CASRLKVGQHLGETQYF
16 TRBJ1-2 TRBV21-1 . . TGTGCCAGCAGTCTCCTTCTAAACAGACCCAACTATGGCTACACCTTC CASSLLLNRPNYGYTF
16 TRBJ2-7 TRBV19 . TRBD2 TGTGCCAGTAGCGGGAGGACTAGCGGGAAACTTTACGAGCAGTACTTC CASSGRTSGKLYEQYF
14 TRBJ2-1 TRBV5-1 . . TGCGCCAGCAGCTTCGGGGACACCCAAAATGAGCAGTTCTTC CASSFGDTQNEQFF
13 TRBJ1-5 TRBV6-5 once . TGTGCCAGCAGTTACTCGGAGACTCAGCCCCAGCATTTT CASSYSETQPQHF